This T cell receptor beta chain was recovered during a study of T cell repertoires in cytomegalovirus infection. Findings and limits, study-wide: CMV carriers having the relevant HLA were flagged by cumulative public TCR beta family frequency.

This clonotype was seen repeatedly, ten times or more. The antigen remains unidentified. The CDR3 runs 14 residues. CDR1 is MNHEY and CDR2 is SMNVEV in the germline V gene (reference sequence). Deletions cut 6 bases from V and 4 bases from J, with 14 bases between. TCRdb redid the calling of the reads with MiXCR, one entry per CDR3 protein. This table holds 350,000 to 550,000 distinct CDR3 sequences, roughly a third found once. The chain is built from TRBV27 and TRBJ2-3; possibly TRBD1 for D (6 bases). This TCR was sampled from a human donor in good health (CMV status not recorded). Some clones in this sample may be carry-over from other donors' samples. The sequenced sample was PBMCs. The CDR3 bases are TGTGCCAGCAGCACCAGGGGAAGGGCAGATACGCAGTATTTT. It encodes CASSTRGRADTQYF.